Listed below are T cell receptor beta chains from one sample, sequenced in a study of blood T cells in healthy people across ages. TCRdb used MiXCR to reprocess the 5' RACE reads, holding one entry per CDR3 protein. The sample holds some 780,000 distinct CDR3 sequences; more than 55% are singletons and the top ten take around 25%. The sequenced sample was blood. The origin of the receptors is a man aged 35 to 55 in good health. The CDR3 runs from the conserved cysteine through the conserved F or W. Each record gives: V gene, D gene, clone size, J gene, CDR3 DNA, CDR3 protein. A D gene is named only where the DNA matches it firmly. Clone sizes are given selectively: once, few, many, or a class where the clone is expanded.

>TRBV7-9|NA|few|TRBJ2-5
TGTGCCAGCAGCTTAAGGTCTAGGGGTGTTGGAGAGACCCAGTACTTC
CASSLRSRGVGETQYF
>TRBV6-6|TRBD1|few|TRBJ1-4
TGTGCCAGCAGATACACAGGGGGCGAAAATGAAAAACTGTTTTTT
CASRYTGGENEKLFF
>TRBV6-6|NA|NA|TRBJ2-1
TGTGCCAGCAGTTACTCCGGGGGCTCCAGACCCAATGAGCAGTTCTTC
CASSYSGGSRPNEQFF
>TRBV20-1|NA|many|TRBJ2-4
TGCAGTGCTAGAGACCCCTCGGGAGACCTAGCCAAAAACATTCAGTACTTC
CSARDPSGDLAKNIQYF
>TRBV7-2|NA|many|TRBJ2-5
TGTGCCAGCAGCCGCGGGACAGCCCAAGAGACCCAGTACTTC
CASSRGTAQETQYF
>TRBV7-9|NA|NA|TRBJ1-2
TGTGCCAGCAGCTTAATTACCGGGCCCTATGGCTACACCTTC
CASSLITGPYGYTF
>TRBV21-1|NA|NA|TRBJ2-4
TGTGCCAGCAGCAAACCGGGTGAGGGACAGGAGACCAAAAACATTCAGTACTTC
CASSKPGEGQETKNIQYF
>TRBV5-1|NA|NA|TRBJ1-5
TGCGCCAGCAGCTTGGAGGGAGTTCAGCCCCAGCATTTT
CASSLEGVQPQHF
>TRBV7-9|NA|NA|TRBJ2-5
TGTGCCACCCGGGACGGCAGGGAGAGGGAGACCCAGTACTTC
CATRDGRERETQYF
>TRBV12-3/TRBV12-4|TRBD2|few|TRBJ2-7
TGTGCCAGCAGCCCCACGGGGGGGGCCTACGAGCAGTACTTC
CASSPTGGAYEQYF
>TRBV25-1|NA|NA|TRBJ2-7
TGTGCCAGCAGTGAGTTCGGGAGCTCCTACGAGCAGTACTTC
CASSEFGSSYEQYF
>TRBV4-1|NA|NA|TRBJ1-2
TGCGCCAGCAGCCAAGATCGGACAGCCGGTGGCTACACCTTC
CASSQDRTAGGYTF
>TRBV4-2|NA|NA|TRBJ2-7
TGTGCCAGCAGCCAAGAGACCCTCGCGGGCTCCGAGCAGTACTTC
CASSQETLAGSEQYF
>TRBV4-1|TRBD2|few|TRBJ2-3
TGCGCCAGCACAAGGACTAGCGGCACAGATACGCAGTATTTT
CASTRTSGTDTQYF
>TRBV5-1|TRBD1|NA|TRBJ2-1
TGCGCCAGCAGCTTGGAAGTAGGGGGCCACAATGAGCAGTTCTTC
CASSLEVGGHNEQFF
>TRBV27|NA|once|TRBJ2-7
TGTGCCAGCGCAACAGGGTGCACAACGTGGTACGAGCAGTACTTC
CASATGCTTWYEQYF
>TRBV27|TRBD2|few|TRBJ2-5
TGTGCCAGCAGTTTATCGACTAGCGGGAGTGAGACCCAGTACTTC
CASSLSTSGSETQYF
>TRBV7-2|NA|few|TRBJ2-3
TGTGCCTCCTCAGGATGGCGTTATACGCAGTATTTT
CASSGWRYTQYF
>TRBV6-6|TRBD1|NA|TRBJ2-7
TGTGCCAGCAGTTTTCCCGGGACAGGGGGGATCTACGAGCAGTACTTC
CASSFPGTGGIYEQYF
>TRBV6-1|TRBD1|NA|TRBJ2-7
TGTGCCAGCAGTGAGAGGGGGCGCACCTACAATGAGCAGTACTTC
CASSERGRTYNEQYF
>TRBV7-2|TRBD2|NA|TRBJ2-7
TGTGCCAGCACCTTTAGCGGGAGGGCCCACGAGCAGTACTTC
CASTFSGRAHEQYF
>TRBV6-5|NA|few|TRBJ2-3
TGTGCCAGCAGTTACACTCCGGGTACAGGAGATACGCAGTATTTT
CASSYTPGTGDTQYF
>TRBV2|TRBD1|many|TRBJ2-5
TGTGCCAGCATTCACAGGGGAATCCAAGAGACCCAGTACTTC
CASIHRGIQETQYF
>TRBV11-3|TRBD2|few|TRBJ2-7
TGTGCCAGCAGTTTATTAGCGGGAAGACATTGCCCCCAGTACTTC
CASSLLAGRHCPQYF
>TRBV7-6|NA|NA|TRBJ2-1
TGTGCCAGCAGCCCCCAGCTGCGGGGGCAGTTCTTC
CASSPQLRGQFF
>TRBV29-1|NA|many|TRBJ2-1
TGCAGCGTTGAGCAGGGAAGCAATGAGCAGTTCTTC
CSVEQGSNEQFF
>TRBV6-6|NA|NA|TRBJ1-5
TGTGCCAGCAGTTACCCCAATGGGGGTCAGCCCCAGCATTTT
CASSYPNGGQPQHF
>TRBV19|TRBD2|NA|TRBJ2-1
TGTGCCAGTAGCGGTCGGGGGGTAGCGGGAGAGGGGGGGAATGAGCAGTTCTTC
CASSGRGVAGEGGNEQFF
>TRBV7-2|NA|few|TRBJ1-4
TGTGCCAGCAGCTTAGCATCCGCCAGGACAACCTCTGTCGAAAAACTGTTTTTT
CASSLASARTTSVEKLFF
>TRBV7-8|NA|NA|TRBJ2-7
TGTGCCAGCAGCTTAGAGGTAGGGACTTTCCATGAGCAGTACTTC
CASSLEVGTFHEQYF
>TRBV6-5|NA|NA|TRBJ1-4
TGTGCCAGCAGTTACAATCCGGGGGGCGTAACTGAAAAACTGTTTTTT
CASSYNPGGVTEKLFF
>TRBV3-1|NA|NA|TRBJ2-5
TGTGCCAGCAGCCCTCAGCCTGATTTGGCGGAGACCCAGTACTTC
CASSPQPDLAETQYF
>TRBV20-1|TRBD1|NA|TRBJ1-5
TGCAGTGCGCGCCCCGGGACAGGCTATAGCAATCAGCCCCAGCATTTT
CSARPGTGYSNQPQHF
>TRBV6-5|TRBD1|NA|TRBJ1-5
TGTGCCAGCAGGGACCGGGACAGGGACCAGCCCCAGCATTTT
CASRDRDRDQPQHF
>TRBV20-1|TRBD1|once|TRBJ2-5
TGCAGTGTACAACAGGGGTGGAAAGAGACCCAGTACTTC
CSVQQGWKETQYF
>TRBV10-3|NA|NA|TRBJ1-2
TGTGCCTCTCGTCGGGGGGAGTGGGATGGCTACACCTTC
CASRRGEWDGYTF
>TRBV12-3/TRBV12-4|NA|many|TRBJ2-1
TGTGCCAGCAGTTCCCCAAATGAGCAGTTCTTC
CASSSPNEQFF
>TRBV21-1|NA|NA|TRBJ2-1
TGTGCCAGCAGCAAAAATGGGGTATTGATGAATGAGCAGTTCTTC
CASSKNGVLMNEQFF
>TRBV6-2/TRBV6-3|NA|NA|TRBJ2-3
TGTGCCAGCAGTTACTTACGGCCAGAAACAGATACGCAGTATTTT
CASSYLRPETDTQYF
>TRBV6-6|TRBD2|NA|TRBJ2-3
TGTGCCAGCAGCACGCGGGAGGAAGATACGCAGTATTTT
CASSTREEDTQYF
>TRBV6-2/TRBV6-3|TRBD2|NA|TRBJ2-1
TGTGCCAGCAGTTCCACGAAGACTAGCGGGAGGGCCTATGGGGAGCAGTTCTTC
CASSSTKTSGRAYGEQFF
>TRBV28|TRBD2|NA|TRBJ2-3
TGTGCCGCCAAATCTGGGGGGGACACAGATACGCAGTATTTT
CAAKSGGDTDTQYF